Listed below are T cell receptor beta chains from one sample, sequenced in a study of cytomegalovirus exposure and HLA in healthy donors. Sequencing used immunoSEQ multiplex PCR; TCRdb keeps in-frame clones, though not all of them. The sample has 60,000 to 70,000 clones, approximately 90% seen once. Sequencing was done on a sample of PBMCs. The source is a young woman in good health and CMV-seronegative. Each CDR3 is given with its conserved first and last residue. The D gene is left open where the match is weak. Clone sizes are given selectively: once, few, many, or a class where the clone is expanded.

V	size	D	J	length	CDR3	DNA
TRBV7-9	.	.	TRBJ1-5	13	CASSSRVNQPQHF	TGTGCCAGCAGCTCCAGGGTAAATCAGCCCCAGCATTTT
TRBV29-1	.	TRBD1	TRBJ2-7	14	CSVATGVGSYEQYF	TGCAGCGTCGCTACAGGGGTAGGTTCCTACGAGCAGTACTTC
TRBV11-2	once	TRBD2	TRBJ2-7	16	CASSFLTSGRDYEQYF	TGTGCCAGCAGCTTCCTGACTAGCGGGAGGGACTACGAGCAGTACTTC
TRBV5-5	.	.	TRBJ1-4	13	CASSFGGREKLFF	TGTGCCAGCAGCTTCGGCGGGAGAGAAAAACTGTTTTTT
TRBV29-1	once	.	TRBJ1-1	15	CSVGYQGGAGTEAFF	TGCAGCGTTGGGTACCAGGGAGGAGCAGGCACTGAAGCTTTCTTT
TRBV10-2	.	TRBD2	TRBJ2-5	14	CASSAGLAAQTQYF	TGCGCCAGCAGTGCGGGACTAGCTGCCCAGACCCAGTACTTC
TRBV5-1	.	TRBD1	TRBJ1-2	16	CASSPATGERNYGYTF	TGCGCCAGCAGCCCGGCCACAGGGGAGAGAAACTATGGCTACACCTTC
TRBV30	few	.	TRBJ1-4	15	CAWSVGVGSLQKLFF	TGTGCCTGGAGTGTAGGGGTAGGCAGTCTTCAAAAACTGTTTTTT
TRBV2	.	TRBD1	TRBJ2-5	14	CASRSRGLFETQYF	TGTGCCAGCAGGAGTAGGGGGCTATTCGAGACCCAGTACTTC
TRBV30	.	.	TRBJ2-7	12	CAWTVQGHEQYF	TGTGCCTGGACCGTACAGGGCCACGAGCAGTACTTC
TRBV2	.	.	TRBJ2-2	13	CASSERGAGELFF	TGTGCCAGCAGTGAAAGAGGAGCCGGGGAGCTGTTTTTT
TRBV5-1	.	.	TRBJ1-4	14	CASSQGTGNEKLFF	TGCGCCAGCAGCCAAGGAACAGGGAATGAAAAACTGTTTTTT
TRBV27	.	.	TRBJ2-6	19	CASSLSFGRVSRGANVLTF	TGTGCCAGCAGTTTATCTTTTGGGCGGGTGAGTAGAGGGGCCAACGTCCTGACTTTC
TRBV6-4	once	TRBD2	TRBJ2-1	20	CASSDSPSGGTPSSYNEQFF	TGTGCCAGCAGTGACTCGCCTAGCGGGGGGACACCCAGCTCCTACAATGAGCAGTTCTTC
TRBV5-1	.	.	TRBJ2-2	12	CASSYTGGELFF	TGCGCCAGCAGCTATACCGGCGGGGAGCTGTTTTTT
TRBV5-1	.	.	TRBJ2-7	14	CASRPAGSSYEQYF	TGCGCCAGCAGACCGGCCGGGAGCTCCTACGAGCAGTACTTC
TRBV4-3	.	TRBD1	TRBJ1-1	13	CASGQGANTEAFF	TGCGCCAGCGGACAGGGGGCGAACACTGAAGCTTTCTTT
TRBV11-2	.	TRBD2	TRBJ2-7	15	CASSFPLRGSNEQYF	TGTGCCAGCAGCTTCCCCTTGCGGGGGTCCAACGAGCAGTACTTC
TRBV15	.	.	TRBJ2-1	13	CATSRDPVSEQFF	TGTGCCACCAGCAGAGATCCTGTGAGTGAGCAGTTCTTC
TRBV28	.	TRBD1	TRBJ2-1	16	CASSPTGTAGELLQFF	TGTGCCAGCAGTCCGACTGGGACAGCCGGTGAGCTTTTGCAGTTCTTC
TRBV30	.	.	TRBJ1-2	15	CAWSVSIRGPNGYTF	TGTGCCTGGAGTGTATCGATCAGGGGCCCGAATGGCTACACCTTC
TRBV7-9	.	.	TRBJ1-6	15	CASSQPGGPNSPLHF	TGTGCCAGCAGCCAGCCCGGGGGGCCGAATTCACCCCTCCACTTT
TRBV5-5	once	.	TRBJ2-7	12	CASSPDNYEQYF	TGTGCCAGCAGCCCAGATAACTACGAGCAGTACTTC
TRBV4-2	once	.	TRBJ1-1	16	CASSQLTRAWTTEAFF	TGTGCCAGCAGCCAACTAACGAGGGCTTGGACCACTGAAGCTTTCTTT